This T cell receptor beta chain comes out of a study of blood T cells in healthy people across ages. Alongside a J-beta primer mix, a sample-barcoded 5' primer served in a second PCR lasting about 7 to 11 cycles. Via MiXCR, TCRdb re-called the 5' RACE reads, giving one row per CDR3 protein. The sample consists of about 750,000 distinct CDR3 sequences, about 53% of them appearing once. Trimming removed 8 bases from V and 7 bases from J; junction bases left unmatched: 9. The germline gives CDR1 MNHEY, CDR2 SMNVEV (reference sequence). This CDR3 has 15 amino acids. The genes are TRBV27 and TRBJ2-1, with 12 bases aligning to TRBD1. The receptor was isolated from a man older than 75 in good health. Specimen: blood. This CDR3 is CASGRDRGHGNEQFF. CDR3 DNA sequence: TGTGCCAGCGGCCGGGACAGGGGGCATGGGAATGAGCAGTTCTTC.